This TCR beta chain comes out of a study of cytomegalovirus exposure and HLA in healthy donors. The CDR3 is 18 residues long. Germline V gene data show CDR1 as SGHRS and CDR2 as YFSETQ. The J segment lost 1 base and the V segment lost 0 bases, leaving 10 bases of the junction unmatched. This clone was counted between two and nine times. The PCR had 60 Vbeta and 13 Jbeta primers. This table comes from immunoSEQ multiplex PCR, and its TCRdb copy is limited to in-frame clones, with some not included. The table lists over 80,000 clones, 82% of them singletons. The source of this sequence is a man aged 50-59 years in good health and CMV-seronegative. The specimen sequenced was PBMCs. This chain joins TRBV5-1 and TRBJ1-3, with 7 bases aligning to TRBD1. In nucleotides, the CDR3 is TGCGCCAGCAGCTTGGAGCCAGGGGGTGCAAAATCTGGAAACACCATATATTTT. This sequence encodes CASSLEPGGAKSGNTIYF.